This paragraph covers one T cell receptor (beta chain) sequence. The data are from a study of response to subunit inactivated influenza vaccine. MiXCR, applied by TCRdb to the RT-PCR reads, yields one record per CDR3 protein. The table shows around 200,000 distinct CDR3 sequences, with less than 15% occurring only once. The ends lost 4 bases at V and 3 bases at J; junction bases unmatched: 2. This CDR3 has 13 amino acids. Germline CDR1 and CDR2: SEHNR and FQNEAQ (reference sequence). The same data also went into a second study, on T cells expressing NK-cell markers. That work states: cDNA encoding TCR beta was synthesized via 5'RACE template switching incorporating UMIs. Among eight sequenced donors, seven carried HCMV seropositivity while one was seronegative. Sorting was limited to alpha-beta TCR-expressing T cells with an anti-gamma-delta TCR antibody in several experiments. Where several donors were concerned, these clonotypes also led the CD3+CD56-NKG2C+ fraction.

This sequence joins TRBV7-9 and TRBJ2-5; 7 nucleotides align to TRBD1. The clonotype comes from a man aged 50 to 60 who received an inactivated influenza vaccine. This material consisted of CD8+ T cells sorted from PBMCs, taken approximately 12 days after vaccination. CDR3 sequence reads: CASSSTGKETQYF. CDR3 bases: TGTGCCAGCAGCTCGACAGGGAAAGAGACCCAGTACTTC.